What follows are 27 T cell receptor beta chains derived from one specimen sequenced in a study of T-cell reconstitution after alpha-beta-depleted transplantation in children. For TCRbeta, the library was prepared with unique molecular identifiers. TCRdb re-called the PCR reads with MiXCR, one entry per CDR3 protein. The sample shows about 110,000 distinct CDR3 sequences, 10% to 13% of them seen only once. Sequencing was performed on PBMCs, taken before TCRalphabeta/CD19-depleted stem cell transplant. These receptors were collected from a boy aged 2 to 10 with acute lymphoblastic leukemia, due to receive a stem cell transplant.

Note on this clonotype: Mismatch with germline at one junction end may stem from a read error. The chain links TRBV3-1 to TRBJ2-5, with 12 bases lining up with TRBD1. CDR3 length equals 16 residues. Germline V gene sequence: CDR1 LGHDT, CDR2 YNNKEL (reference sequence). The CDR3 sequence: CACSRSPGQGAETQYF. The CDR3, as DNA: TGTGCCTGCAGCCGATCTCCGGGACAGGGGGCTGAGACCCAGTACTTC.

This clonotype was counted many times. The chain joins TRBV6-5 to TRBJ2-7; TRBD1 matches 9 bases. This CDR3 region has 15 residues. V lost 4 bases, J lost 5 bases, and 9 bases stayed unmatched. CDR1 is MNHEY, CDR2 SVGAGI, per germline. The CDR3 DNA sequence: TGTGCCAGCAGTTCCCGGACAGGGGTTTACAACGAGCAGTACTTC. Protein: CASSSRTGVYNEQYF.

This clonotype was recorded at least ten times. The J gene is TRBJ2-7, the V gene TRBV10-2; 14 bases agree with TRBD2. The V segment lost 4 bases and the J segment 7 bases; nucleotides outside the gene matches: 9. This CDR3 has 16 amino acids. Germline V CDR1 and CDR2: WSHSY, SAAADI. Here the CDR3 DNA reads TGCGCCAGCAGTGGCAAGGGACTAGCGGGAGTTGATGAGCAGTACTTC. Amino acids: CASSGKGLAGVDEQYF.

The V call is TRBV29-1, the J call TRBJ1-1; TRBD1 is a possible D gene (5 bases). CDR3 length equals 12 residues. Germline loops: CDR1 SQVTM, CDR2 ANQGSEA. Trimming pared 1 base from V and 9 bases from J, leaving 12 bases between. The CDR3 DNA is TGCAGCGTTGAAGGAGACAGTACTAAAGCTTTCTTT. It codes for CSVEGDSTKAFF.

The chain joins TRBV4-1 to TRBJ2-7; 7 positions agree with TRBD2. This CDR3 is 18 amino acids long. The ends lost 0 bases at V and 1 base at J; junction bases unmatched: 12. Germline V lookup: CDR1 MGHRA, CDR2 YSYEKL. CDR3 sequence reads: CASSQEPSPLASSYEQYF. As DNA, the CDR3 is TGCGCCAGCAGCCAAGAACCTTCCCCACTAGCGAGTTCCTACGAGCAGTACTTC.

V gene TRBV7-9 combines with J gene TRBJ2-6; no clear D. CDR3 length equals 13 residues. The ends were cut back, 3 bases at V and 2 bases at J, with 2 bases in the middle. Looked up from germline, CDR1 is SEHNR and CDR2 is FQNEAQ (reference sequence). Written as DNA, the CDR3 is TGTGCCAGCAGCTTCACTGGGGCCAACGTCCTGACTTTC. Its translation: CASSFTGANVLTF.

This clonotype was counted only a few times. In DNA, the CDR3 is TGCGCCAGCAGCTTAGGGACAGGACCCTACAATGAGCAGTTCTTC. It translates to CASSLGTGPYNEQFF. The chain combines TRBV5-1 with TRBJ2-1, with 8 nucleotides matching TRBD1. CDR3 length equals 15 residues. Per germline, CDR1 SGHRS and CDR2 YFSETQ. With 2 bases clipped from V and 2 bases from J, the junction kept 3 bases outside the gene matches.

The chain carries TRBV6-5 and TRBJ2-5, with TRBD2 identical over 8 bases. Germline V lookup: CDR1 MNHEY, CDR2 SVGAGI. V was clipped by 7 bases and J by 5 bases; unmatched bases: 9. CDR3 length: 14 residues. The CDR3 spells CASKTAGVAETQYF. The CDR3 region has the DNA TGTGCCAGCAAGACAGCGGGAGTCGCGGAGACCCAGTACTTC.

In this sample, this clonotype turned up many times. The chain couples TRBV20-1 to TRBJ2-7, with a possible D match to TRBD2 (5 bases). CDR3 length: 15 amino acids. In germline, CDR1 is DFQATT, CDR2 SNEGSKA (reference sequence). Trimming took 6 bases from V and 2 from J, leaving 20 bases between them. The CDR3 nucleotides read TGCAGTGCCACCCTAGCAAGCGGTATCCCCTACGAGCAGTACTTC. Translating it yields CSATLASGIPYEQYF.

The V call is TRBV29-1, the J call TRBJ2-5; D possibly corresponds to TRBD1 (6 bases). This CDR3 is built from 14 residues. The V end lost 7 bases, the J end lost 4 bases, and 19 bases lay between the germline ends. Germline CDR1 is SQVTM and CDR2 is ANQGSEA. The CDR3 region is CSAQGTSDRETQYF. CDR3 bases: TGCAGCGCCCAAGGAACGTCGGACAGAGAGACCCAGTACTTC.

In its sample, this clonotype was seen a few times. The rearrangement joins TRBV6-5 to TRBJ1-3; D is unresolved. The V end lost 2 bases, the J end lost 0 bases, and 11 bases lay between the germline ends. The CDR3 sequence is 16 residues long. From germline, CDR1 is MNHEY and CDR2 SVGAGI. The chain's CDR3 is CASSYQQSSSGNTIYF. CDR3 in DNA: TGTGCCAGCAGTTACCAGCAGAGCAGCTCTGGAAACACCATATATTTT.

The chain has TRBV28 and TRBJ2-3, with D tentatively TRBD2 (6 bases). With 1 base removed from V and 7 bases from J, the gap between germline ends came to 12 bases. This CDR3 contains 14 residues. Germline assignment: CDR1 MDHEN and CDR2 SYDVKM. CDR3 bases: TGTGCCAGCAGTTTATTGGCGGGGAGGTATACGCAGTATTTT. This gives the protein CASSLLAGRYTQYF.

This clonotype was picked up a small number of times. This chain uses TRBV5-6 with TRBJ1-2, with a tentative D call TRBD1 (5 bases). The CDR3 runs to 13 residues. Trimming shortened V by 5 bases and J by 8 bases, and 16 bases separated the two germline ends. The germline CDR1 and CDR2 sequences are SGHDT and YYEEEE. The CDR3 DNA reads TGTGCCAGCAGTAGTTGGGGGTCCGGGGGCTACACCTTC. Amino acids: CASSSWGSGGYTF.

This clonotype has ten or more counts. J is TRBJ2-7 and V is TRBV12-3 or TRBV12-4; unclear D gene. The CDR3 extends over 11 amino acids. Trimming pared 4 bases from V and 3 bases from J, leaving 4 bases between. CDR3 in DNA: TGTGCCAGCAGTTACCTCTACGAGCAGTACTTC. The encoded protein is CASSYLYEQYF.

This clonotype has a handful of counts. The rearrangement joins TRBV5-1 to TRBJ2-1; 7 positions match TRBD2. Germline V gene data show CDR1 as SGHRS and CDR2 as YFSETQ. This CDR3 region has 14 residues. V lost 2 bases, J lost 6 bases, and 5 bases stayed unmatched. The CDR3 nucleotides read TGCGCCAGCAGCTTTAGCAGCGGGATCAATGAGCAGTTCTTC. This codes for CASSFSSGINEQFF.

At least ten counts were recorded for this clonotype. The chain has TRBV12-3 or TRBV12-4 and TRBJ1-5, with D possibly TRBD1 on 5 matching bases. The CDR3 has 14 residues. Trimming left V 8 bases short and J 7 bases short, with 18 bases between. The CDR3 protein is CASLPGRGSQPQHF. The CDR3 DNA sequence: TGTGCCAGCCTCCCAGGGAGGGGATCGCAGCCCCAGCATTTT.

There are many counts of this clonotype. The chain carries TRBV12-3 or TRBV12-4 and TRBJ2-4; D is possibly TRBD1 (6 bases). This CDR3 is built from 14 residues. V lost 6 bases to trimming and J lost 0 bases, with 9 bases between them. The CDR3, as DNA: TGTGCCAGCAGCCACAGGGTAGCCAAAAACATTCAGTACTTC. This sequence encodes CASSHRVAKNIQYF.

This clonotype occurred a few times. This chain connects TRBV27 to TRBJ2-1; perhaps TRBD1 as D (6 bases). CDR1 and CDR2 from the germline V gene are MNHEY and SMNVEV (reference sequence). Trimming stripped 6 bases from V and 5 bases from J, with 17 bases between. The CDR3 contains 15 residues. The CDR3 region has the DNA TGTGCCAGCAGGCACAGGGTTGTAGGGAACAATGAGCAGTTCTTC. The encoded protein is CASRHRVVGNNEQFF.

This chain links TRBV20-1 with TRBJ2-5, with TRBD2 identical over 7 bases. This CDR3 spans 13 amino acids. V lost 5 bases and J lost 5; bases outside the gene matches: 8. The germline gives CDR1 DFQATT, CDR2 SNEGSKA (reference sequence). CDR3 region: CSAPRLASETQYF. CDR3 coding DNA: TGCAGTGCTCCCCGACTAGCCTCGGAGACCCAGTACTTC.

In this sample, this clonotype turned up a few times. The chain recombines TRBV15 with TRBJ2-7; the D gene could be TRBD1 or TRBD2 (5 bases each). The germline gives CDR1 LNHNV, CDR2 YYDKDF (reference sequence). The CDR3 totals 14 residues. V was clipped by 0 bases and J by 3 bases, with 9 bases between them. CDR3 bases: TGTGCCACCAGCAGAGATGGGGACGGCTACGAGCAGTACTTC. It encodes CATSRDGDGYEQYF.

This sequence joins TRBV5-1 and TRBJ2-7, with D hard to call. The CDR3 runs 14 residues. V lost 2 bases and J lost 3, with 12 bases in between. Germline CDR1 reads SGHRS; CDR2 reads YFSETQ. The DNA for the CDR3 is TGCGCCAGCAGCTTCGATAAGAATCTCTACGAGCAGTACTTC. Protein product: CASSFDKNLYEQYF.

This clonotype was recorded a few times. The genes are TRBV27 and TRBJ2-3, with a tentative D call TRBD1 (5 bases). This CDR3 spans 12 amino acids. Trimming left V 7 bases short and J 4 bases short, with 9 bases between. The V gene's germline CDR1 is MNHEY and CDR2 SMNVEV (reference sequence). In nucleotides, the CDR3 is TGTGCCAGCACCCTGACAGCAGATACGCAGTATTTT. This translates into CASTLTADTQYF.

This clonotype has a count of ten or more. CDR3 bases: TGTGCCAGCAGCTCCCGACAGCCACAAGAGACCCAGTACTTC. Translating it yields CASSSRQPQETQYF. The chain links TRBV7-2 to TRBJ2-5; TRBD1 might be the D (5 bases). Per the germline V gene, CDR1 is SGHTA and CDR2 is FQGNSA. The CDR3 is made up of 14 amino acids. The germline V and J ends were trimmed by 4 bases and 2 bases, with 11 bases remaining between them.

This clonotype was counted ten times or more. The chain couples TRBV11-2 to TRBJ1-3; D is ambiguous. The CDR3 is 12 residues long. The V end lost 1 base, the J end lost 4 bases, and 2 bases lay between the germline ends. In germline, CDR1 is SGHAT, CDR2 FQNNGV. This CDR3 is CASSLGGNTIYF. The CDR3 DNA reads TGTGCCAGCAGCTTAGGGGGAAACACCATATATTTT.

This clonotype was detected only a few times. The V and J genes are TRBV28 and TRBJ2-5, with 9 bases matching TRBD1. Germline CDR1 reads MDHEN; CDR2 reads SYDVKM. The ends lost 6 bases at V and 5 bases at J; junction bases unmatched: 16. The CDR3 extends over 17 amino acids. CDR3 coding DNA: TGTGCCAGCAGCTCAACAGGGGGCGCGTGGGGACAGGAGACCCAGTACTTC. Protein: CASSSTGGAWGQETQYF.

This clonotype showed up just a few times. The genes are TRBV7-9 and TRBJ1-5; a weak D match, TRBD1 (6 bases). This CDR3 contains 14 residues. Trimming removed 5 bases at V and 3 bases at J, with 11 bases between. Germline CDR1 reads SEHNR; CDR2 reads FQNEAQ (reference sequence). The CDR3 DNA sequence: TGTGCCAGCAGCCAAACAGGGCTCAATCAGCCCCAGCATTTT. Protein sequence: CASSQTGLNQPQHF.

This clonotype appeared a few times. The chain is built from TRBV7-3 and TRBJ2-1; the D gene is possibly TRBD2 (5 bases). The CDR3 contains 15 residues. Trimming removed 3 bases at V and 0 bases at J, with 9 bases between. Germline V lookup: CDR1 SGHTA, CDR2 FQGTGA. The CDR3 DNA follows: TGTGCCAGCAGCTTTAATCTAGCCTCCTACAATGAGCAGTTCTTC. Its protein product is CASSFNLASYNEQFF.